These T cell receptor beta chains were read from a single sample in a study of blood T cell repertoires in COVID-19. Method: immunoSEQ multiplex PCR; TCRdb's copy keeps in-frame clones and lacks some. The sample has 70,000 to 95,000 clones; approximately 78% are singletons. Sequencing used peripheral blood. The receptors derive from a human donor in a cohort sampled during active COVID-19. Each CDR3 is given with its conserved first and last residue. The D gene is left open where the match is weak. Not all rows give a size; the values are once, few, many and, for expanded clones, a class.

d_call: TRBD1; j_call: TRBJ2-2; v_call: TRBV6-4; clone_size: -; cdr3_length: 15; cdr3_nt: TGTGCCAGTCCACAGGGGTACGATAATACCGGGGAGCTGTTTTTT; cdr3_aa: CASPQGYDNTGELFF
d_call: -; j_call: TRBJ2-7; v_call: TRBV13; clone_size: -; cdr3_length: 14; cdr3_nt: TGTGCCAGCAGCCCCGAGGGTACGGGGTCCGAGCAGTACTTC; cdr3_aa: CASSPEGTGSEQYF
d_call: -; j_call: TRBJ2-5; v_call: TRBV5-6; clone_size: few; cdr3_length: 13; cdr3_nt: TGTGCCAGCAGCTTGCGGGGTCAAGAGACCCAGTACTTC; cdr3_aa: CASSLRGQETQYF
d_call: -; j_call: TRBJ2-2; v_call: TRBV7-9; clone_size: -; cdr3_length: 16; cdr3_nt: TGTGCCAGCAGGCCGAGACAGGGAGGTAACACCGGGGAGCTGTTTTTT; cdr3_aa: CASRPRQGGNTGELFF
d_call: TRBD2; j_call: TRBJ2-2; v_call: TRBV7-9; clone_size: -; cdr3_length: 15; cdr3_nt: TGTGCCAGCAGTCTCCGGGGGGGCCGCGCCGGGGAGCTGTTTTTT; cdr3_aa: CASSLRGGRAGELFF
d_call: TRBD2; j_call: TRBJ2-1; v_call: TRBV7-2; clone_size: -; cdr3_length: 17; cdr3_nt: TGTGCCAGCAGCTTAAGGCGGGGGGCTTTTTCCTACAATGAGCAGTTCTTC; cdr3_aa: CASSLRRGAFSYNEQFF
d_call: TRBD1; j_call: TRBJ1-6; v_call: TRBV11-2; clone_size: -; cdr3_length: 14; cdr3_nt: TGTGCCAGCAGCTTCGGGACAGGGAACTCACCCCTCCACTTT; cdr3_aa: CASSFGTGNSPLHF
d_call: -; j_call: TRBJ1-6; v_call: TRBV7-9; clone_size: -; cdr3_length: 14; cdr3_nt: TGTGCCAGCAGCTTAACGGGGGTAGGGTCACCCCTCCACTTT; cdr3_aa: CASSLTGVGSPLHF
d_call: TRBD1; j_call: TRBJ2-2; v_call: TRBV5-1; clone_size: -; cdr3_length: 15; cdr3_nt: TGCGCCAGCAGCTTGGATGGGACAGGGACCGGGGAGCTGTTTTTT; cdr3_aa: CASSLDGTGTGELFF
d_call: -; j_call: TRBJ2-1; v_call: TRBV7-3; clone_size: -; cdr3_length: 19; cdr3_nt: TGTGCCAGCAGCTTAGAGTCGGATTATTTCCAGGGCTCGTACAATGAGCAGTTCTTC; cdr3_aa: CASSLESDYFQGSYNEQFF
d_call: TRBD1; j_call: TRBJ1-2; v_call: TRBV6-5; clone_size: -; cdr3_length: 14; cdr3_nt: TGTGCCAGCAGCCGAGGGGGCCGGGACTATGGCTACACCTTC; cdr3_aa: CASSRGGRDYGYTF
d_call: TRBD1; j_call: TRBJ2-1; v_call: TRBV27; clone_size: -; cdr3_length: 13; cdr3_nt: TGTGCCCGGCCAGGGGACAGTAACAATGAGCAGTTCTTC; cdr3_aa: CARPGDSNNEQFF
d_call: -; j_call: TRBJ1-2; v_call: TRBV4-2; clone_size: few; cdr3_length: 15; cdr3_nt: TGTGCCAGCAGCCAAGGGGTTACAGCTAACTATGGCTACACCTTC; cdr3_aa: CASSQGVTANYGYTF
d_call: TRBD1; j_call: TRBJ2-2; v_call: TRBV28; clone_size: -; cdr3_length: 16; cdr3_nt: TGTGCCAGCACTCCCTGGGGGACAGGGAACACCGGGGAGCTGTTTTTT; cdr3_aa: CASTPWGTGNTGELFF
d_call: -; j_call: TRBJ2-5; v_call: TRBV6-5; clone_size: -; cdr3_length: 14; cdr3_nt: TGTGCCAGCAGTTACTCGAGTCGTCGAAAGATCCAGTACTTC; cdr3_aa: CASSYSSRRKIQYF
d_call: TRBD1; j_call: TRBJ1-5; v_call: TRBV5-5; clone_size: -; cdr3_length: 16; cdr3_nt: TGTGCCAGCAGCTTATTCCTACAGGGGGGCAATCAGCCCCAGCATTTT; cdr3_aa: CASSLFLQGGNQPQHF
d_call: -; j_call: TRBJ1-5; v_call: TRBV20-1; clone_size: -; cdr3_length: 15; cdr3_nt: TGCAGTGCTAGTTCTCAGGGGATTAGCAATCAGCCCCAGCATTTT; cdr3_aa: CSASSQGISNQPQHF
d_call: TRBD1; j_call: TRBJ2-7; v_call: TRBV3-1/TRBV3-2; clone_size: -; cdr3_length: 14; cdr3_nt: TGTGCCAGCAGCCCTTGGGACAGACCCTACGAGCAGTACTTC; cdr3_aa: CASSPWDRPYEQYF
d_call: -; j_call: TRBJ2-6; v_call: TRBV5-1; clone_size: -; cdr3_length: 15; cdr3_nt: TGCGCCAGCAGCTTGGAACAGCCTGGGGCCAACGTCCTGACTTTC; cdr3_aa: CASSLEQPGANVLTF
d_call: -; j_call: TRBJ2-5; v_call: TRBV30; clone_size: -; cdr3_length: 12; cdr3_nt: TGTGCCTGGAGTTTAGACAGGGAGACCCAGTACTTC; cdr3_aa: CAWSLDRETQYF
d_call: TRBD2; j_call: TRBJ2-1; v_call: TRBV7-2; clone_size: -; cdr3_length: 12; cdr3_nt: TGTGCCAGCAGCTTAAGCGGGGGGGCCAGGTTCTTC; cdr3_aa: CASSLSGGARFF
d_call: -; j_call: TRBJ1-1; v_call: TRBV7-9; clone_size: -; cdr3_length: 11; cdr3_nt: TGTGCCAGCAGCCTCATCGGGGAAGCTTTCTTT; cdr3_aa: CASSLIGEAFF
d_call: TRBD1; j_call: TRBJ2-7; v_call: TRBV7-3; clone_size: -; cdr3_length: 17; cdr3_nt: TGTGCCAGCAGCTTATTCGGAGACAGGGCTAAGGGGGACGAGCAGTACTTC; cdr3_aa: CASSLFGDRAKGDEQYF
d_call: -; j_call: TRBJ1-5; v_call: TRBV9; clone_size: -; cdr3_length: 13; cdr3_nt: TGTGCCAGCGGAACAGGGTATGATCAGCCCCAGCATTTT; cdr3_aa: CASGTGYDQPQHF
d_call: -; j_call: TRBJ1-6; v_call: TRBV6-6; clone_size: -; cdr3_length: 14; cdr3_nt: TGTGCCAGCAGGAGACAGCATGATAATTCACCCCTCCACTTT; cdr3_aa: CASRRQHDNSPLHF
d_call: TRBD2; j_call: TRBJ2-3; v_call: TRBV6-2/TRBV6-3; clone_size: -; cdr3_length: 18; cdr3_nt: TGTGCCAGCAGTTCCCCGCGGACTAGCGGGGGGGCGACGGATACGCAGTATTTT; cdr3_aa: CASSSPRTSGGATDTQYF
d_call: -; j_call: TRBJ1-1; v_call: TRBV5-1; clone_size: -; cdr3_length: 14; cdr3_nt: TGCGCCAGCACGACCTACGGGGGACGGTCTGAAGCTTTCTTT; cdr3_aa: CASTTYGGRSEAFF
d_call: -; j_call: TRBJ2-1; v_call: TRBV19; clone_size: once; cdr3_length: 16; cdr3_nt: TGTGCCAGTAGTATAGATCTGGCGGGTTGGCCCAATGAGCAGTTCTTC; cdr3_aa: CASSIDLAGWPNEQFF
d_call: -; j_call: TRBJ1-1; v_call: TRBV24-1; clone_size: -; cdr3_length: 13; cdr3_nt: TGTGCCACCAGTGATTTTGGGGGGTCTGAAGCTTTCTTT; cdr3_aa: CATSDFGGSEAFF
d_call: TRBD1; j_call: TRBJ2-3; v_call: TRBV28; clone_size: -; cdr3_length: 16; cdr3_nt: TGTGCCAGCACCCCTTCAGGGACAGGGGATAAAGATACGCAGTATTTT; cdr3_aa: CASTPSGTGDKDTQYF
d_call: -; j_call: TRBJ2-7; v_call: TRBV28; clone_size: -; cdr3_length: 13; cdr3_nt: TGTGCCAGCAGTAAACCCGGGGGCTACGAGCAGTACTTC; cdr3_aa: CASSKPGGYEQYF
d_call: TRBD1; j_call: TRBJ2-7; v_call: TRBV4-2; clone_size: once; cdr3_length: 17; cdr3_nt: TGTGCCAGCAGCCCCCAAGGGTCCGCCGGGACAGGCTACGAGCAGTACTTC; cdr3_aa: CASSPQGSAGTGYEQYF
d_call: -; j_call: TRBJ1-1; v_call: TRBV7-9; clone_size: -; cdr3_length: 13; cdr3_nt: TGTGCCAGCAGCTCGGGTGTCCAGGGCGCAGCTTTCTTT; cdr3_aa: CASSSGVQGAAFF
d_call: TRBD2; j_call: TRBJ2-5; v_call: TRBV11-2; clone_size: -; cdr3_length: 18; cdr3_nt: TGTGCCAGCAGCTTAGTGGAGACTAGCGGGGTATTCGAAGAGACCCAGTACTTC; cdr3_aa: CASSLVETSGVFEETQYF
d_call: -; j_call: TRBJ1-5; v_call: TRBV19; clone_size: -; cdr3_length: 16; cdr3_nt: TGTGCCAGTAGTGATCATGGAGGAGGGAGCAATCAGCCCCAGCATTTT; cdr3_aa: CASSDHGGGSNQPQHF
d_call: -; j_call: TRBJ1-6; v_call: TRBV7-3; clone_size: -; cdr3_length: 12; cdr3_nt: TGTGCCAGCAGCCGGGGGAATTCACCCCTCCACTTT; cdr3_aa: CASSRGNSPLHF
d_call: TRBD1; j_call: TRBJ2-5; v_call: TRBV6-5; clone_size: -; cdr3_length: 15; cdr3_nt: TGTGCCAGCAGCCACGGGGACAGGGACGTCGAGACCCAGTACTTC; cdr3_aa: CASSHGDRDVETQYF
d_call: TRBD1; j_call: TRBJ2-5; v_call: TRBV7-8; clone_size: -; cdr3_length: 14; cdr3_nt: TGTGCCAGCAGCCCGGACAGGGGTGAGGAGACCCAGTACTTC; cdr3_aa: CASSPDRGEETQYF
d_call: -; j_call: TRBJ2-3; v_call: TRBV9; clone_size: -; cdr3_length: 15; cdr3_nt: TGTGCCAGCAGCCCAGTAGTGACAGGCACAGATACGCAGTATTTT; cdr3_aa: CASSPVVTGTDTQYF
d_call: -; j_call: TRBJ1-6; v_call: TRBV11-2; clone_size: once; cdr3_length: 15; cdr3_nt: TGTGCCAGCAGCTTAGATCCCGGGGGGCTTTCACCCCTCCACTTT; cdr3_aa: CASSLDPGGLSPLHF
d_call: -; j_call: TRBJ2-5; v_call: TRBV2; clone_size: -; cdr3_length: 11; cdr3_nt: TGTGCCAGCAGTTCGGAGAAGACCCAGTACTTC; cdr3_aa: CASSSEKTQYF
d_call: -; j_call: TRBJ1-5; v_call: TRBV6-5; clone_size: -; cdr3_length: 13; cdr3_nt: TGTGCCAGCAGTTACACGGGAGGTCAGCCCCAGCATTTT; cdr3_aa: CASSYTGGQPQHF
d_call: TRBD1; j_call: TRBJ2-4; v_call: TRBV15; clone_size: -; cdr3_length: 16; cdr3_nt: TGTGCCACCAGCAGAGAGGGAACAGGGGGAAAAAACATTCAGTACTTC; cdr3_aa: CATSREGTGGKNIQYF
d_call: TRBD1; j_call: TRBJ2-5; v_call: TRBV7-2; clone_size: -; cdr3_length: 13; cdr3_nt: TGTGCCAGCAGCTCCGGACAGGGGGAGACCCAGTACTTC; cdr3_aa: CASSSGQGETQYF
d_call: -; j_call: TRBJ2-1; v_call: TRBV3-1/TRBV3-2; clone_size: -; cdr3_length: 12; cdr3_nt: TGTGCCAGCAGCACCCACGGGGATGAGCAGTTCTTC; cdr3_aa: CASSTHGDEQFF
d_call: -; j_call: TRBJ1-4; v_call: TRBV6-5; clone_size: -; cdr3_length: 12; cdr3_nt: TGTGCCAGCCAGGGACTTAATGAAAAACTGTTTTTT; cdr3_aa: CASQGLNEKLFF
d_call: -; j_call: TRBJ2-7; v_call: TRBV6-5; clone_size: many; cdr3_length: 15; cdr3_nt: TGTGCCAGCATCTATGGAGGGGACAGCTCCTACGAGCAGTACTTC; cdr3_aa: CASIYGGDSSYEQYF
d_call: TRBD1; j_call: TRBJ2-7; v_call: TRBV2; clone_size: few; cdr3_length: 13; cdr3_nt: TGTGCCAGCAGCGTGACAGGGGTGGGCGAGCAGTACTTC; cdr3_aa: CASSVTGVGEQYF
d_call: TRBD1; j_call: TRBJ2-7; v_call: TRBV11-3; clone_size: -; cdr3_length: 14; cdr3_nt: TGTGCCAGCAGCCAGGGACAGGGTTTCGACGAGCAGTACTTC; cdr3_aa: CASSQGQGFDEQYF
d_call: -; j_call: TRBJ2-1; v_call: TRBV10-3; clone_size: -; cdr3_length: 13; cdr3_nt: TGTGCCATCAGTGATAGCTCCTACAATGAGCAGTTCTTC; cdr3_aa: CAISDSSYNEQFF
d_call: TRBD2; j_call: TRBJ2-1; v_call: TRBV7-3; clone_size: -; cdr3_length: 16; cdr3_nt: TGTGCCAGCAGCTTATCACTAGCGCCCACCTACAATGAGCAGTTCTTC; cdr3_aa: CASSLSLAPTYNEQFF
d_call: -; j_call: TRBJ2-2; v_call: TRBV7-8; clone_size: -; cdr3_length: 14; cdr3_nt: TGTGCCAGCAGCTTAGGGAGACAGGCCGGGGAGCTGTTTTTT; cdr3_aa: CASSLGRQAGELFF
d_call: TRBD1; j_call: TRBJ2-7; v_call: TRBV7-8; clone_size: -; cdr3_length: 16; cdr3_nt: TGTGCCAGCAGCCCCTCCGGCGGGACAGGGGCCTACGAGCAGTACTTC; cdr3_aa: CASSPSGGTGAYEQYF
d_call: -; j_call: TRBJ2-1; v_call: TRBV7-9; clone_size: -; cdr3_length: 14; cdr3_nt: TGTGCCAGCAGCCTAGAGACTAGATACAATGAGCAGTTCTTC; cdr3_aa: CASSLETRYNEQFF
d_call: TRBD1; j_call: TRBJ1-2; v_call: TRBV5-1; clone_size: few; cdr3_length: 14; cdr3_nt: TGCGCCAGCAGCAGCGGACAGGGACGCGATGGCTACACCTTC; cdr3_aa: CASSSGQGRDGYTF
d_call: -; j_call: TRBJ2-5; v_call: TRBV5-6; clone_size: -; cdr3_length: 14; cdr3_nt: TGTGCCAGCAGCTTGGAACAGACGTCAGAGACCCAGTACTTC; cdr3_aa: CASSLEQTSETQYF
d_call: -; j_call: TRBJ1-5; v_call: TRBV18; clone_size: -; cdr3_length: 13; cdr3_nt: TGTGCCAGCTCACCGAACAGTCTTCAGCCCCAGCATTTT; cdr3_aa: CASSPNSLQPQHF
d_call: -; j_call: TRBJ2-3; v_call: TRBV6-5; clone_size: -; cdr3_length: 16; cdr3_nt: TGTGCCAGCAGTTACGGAAGGGGAAAGGAATCAGATACGCAGTATTTT; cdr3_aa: CASSYGRGKESDTQYF
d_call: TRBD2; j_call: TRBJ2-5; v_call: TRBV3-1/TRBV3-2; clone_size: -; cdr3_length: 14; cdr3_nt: TGTGCCAGCAGCCACCTTGGGGGAGGGGAGACCCAGTACTTC; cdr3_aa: CASSHLGGGETQYF